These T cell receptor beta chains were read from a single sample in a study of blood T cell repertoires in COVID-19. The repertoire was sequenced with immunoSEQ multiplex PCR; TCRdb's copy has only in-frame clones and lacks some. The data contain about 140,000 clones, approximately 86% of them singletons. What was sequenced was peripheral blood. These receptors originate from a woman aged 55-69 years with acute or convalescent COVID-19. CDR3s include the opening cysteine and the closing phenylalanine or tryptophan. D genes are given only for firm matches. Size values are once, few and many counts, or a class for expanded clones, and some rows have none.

CASSLKAGITYNEQFF	TGTGCCAGCAGCCTAAAGGCAGGGATTACCTACAATGAGCAGTTCTTC	16	.	.	TRBV7-6	TRBJ2-1
CASSSDWLAAQYF	TGTGCCAGCAGTTCGGACTGGCTTGCGGCCCAGTACTTC	13	.	once	TRBV14	TRBJ2-5
CASRVGRQPEAFF	TGTGCCAGCAGAGTGGGGAGGCAGCCTGAAGCTTTCTTT	13	.	.	TRBV28	TRBJ1-1
CAWTNSGGGYEQYF	TGTGCCTGGACCAATAGCGGGGGGGGCTACGAGCAGTACTTC	14	TRBD2	.	TRBV30	TRBJ2-7
CASSLTEGYTF	TGTGCCAGCAGTCTGACAGAGGGCTACACCTTC	11	.	once	TRBV6-5	TRBJ1-2
CASSLDGGGAFF	TGTGCCAGCAGTTTGGACGGGGGGGGAGCTTTCTTT	12	.	.	TRBV28	TRBJ1-1
CASSRTGYYEQYF	TGTGCCAGCAGCAGGACAGGTTACTACGAGCAGTACTTC	13	TRBD1	once	TRBV7-6	TRBJ2-7
CASGSDRVINYGYTF	TGTGCTAGTGGTAGTGACAGGGTAATCAACTATGGCTACACCTTC	15	TRBD1	.	TRBV12-5	TRBJ1-2
CASSFRQGDEKLFF	TGTGCCAGCAGCTTCCGACAGGGGGATGAAAAACTGTTTTTT	14	TRBD1	.	TRBV11-2	TRBJ1-4
CASKEGGNYGYTF	TGTGCCAGCAAGGAAGGGGGCAACTATGGCTACACCTTC	13	TRBD1	medium-sized	TRBV12-3/TRBV12-4	TRBJ1-2
CAFYLRANEQFF	TGTGCCTTCTACCTCAGGGCAAATGAGCAGTTCTTC	12	.	.	TRBV30	TRBJ2-1
CASSQSPGGSYNEQFF	TGCGCCAGCAGCCAATCTCCGGGGGGATCCTACAATGAGCAGTTCTTC	16	TRBD2	.	TRBV4-3	TRBJ2-1
CATRGANYGYTF	TGTGCCACCAGGGGGGCTAACTATGGCTACACCTTC	12	TRBD1	few	TRBV18	TRBJ1-2
CASSLADTTEAFF	TGTGCCAGCAGCTTGGCGGACACCACTGAAGCTTTCTTT	13	.	.	TRBV5-5	TRBJ1-1
CASSFARLAGPIRSSTDTQYF	TGCGCCAGCAGCTTCGCCCGACTAGCGGGTCCTATACGCTCTAGCACAGATACGCAGTATTTT	21	TRBD2	.	TRBV5-1	TRBJ2-3
CASSLVPGRDSYEQYF	TGTGCCAGCAGCTTAGTCCCGGGGAGGGATTCCTACGAGCAGTACTTC	16	TRBD2	few	TRBV7-9	TRBJ2-7
CAGQRRGLNTEAFF	TGTGCCGGACAGAGACGGGGACTAAACACTGAAGCTTTCTTT	14	.	.	TRBV28	TRBJ1-1
CASSLAGLPTDTQYF	TGTGCCAGCAGCTTAGCGGGACTACCCACAGATACGCAGTATTTT	15	TRBD2	.	TRBV7-2	TRBJ2-3
CASAGTGGTEAFF	TGTGCCAGCGCGGGAACGGGGGGCACTGAAGCTTTCTTT	13	.	once	TRBV12-3/TRBV12-4	TRBJ1-1
CASSSQGGGYEAFF	TGTGCCAGCAGCTCCCAGGGCGGGGGATATGAAGCTTTCTTT	14	.	.	TRBV7-2	TRBJ1-1
CASGSPAYEQYF	TGTGCTAGTGGTTCCCCAGCCTACGAGCAGTACTTC	12	.	.	TRBV12-5	TRBJ2-7
CASSERQYYGYTF	TGTGCCAGCAGTGAGCGACAGTACTATGGCTACACCTTC	13	.	.	TRBV2	TRBJ1-2
CASSTTLQGRLDEAFF	TGTGCCAGTAGTACCACATTACAGGGGAGGTTGGATGAAGCTTTCTTT	16	TRBD1	.	TRBV19	TRBJ1-1
CASSQGGGDYGYTF	TGTGCCAGCAGCCAAGGGGGAGGGGACTATGGCTACACCTTC	14	.	.	TRBV4-2	TRBJ1-2
CASSQSGGAGETQYF	TGTGCCAGCAGCCAGAGCGGGGGGGCCGGGGAGACCCAGTACTTC	15	TRBD2	.	TRBV4-2	TRBJ2-5
CASSPPSGNTIYF	TGTGCCAGCAGCCCCCCCAGTGGAAACACCATATATTTT	13	.	.	TRBV7-2	TRBJ1-3
CASSQIQGGLADEQFF	TGCGCCAGCAGCCAAATACAGGGGGGCCTTGCGGATGAGCAGTTCTTC	16	TRBD1	few	TRBV4-1	TRBJ2-1
CASREASTDTQYF	TGTGCCAGCAGAGAAGCTAGCACAGATACGCAGTATTTT	13	.	.	TRBV28	TRBJ2-3
CASSTAGYGYTF	TGTGCCAGCAGTACGGCAGGGTACGGCTACACCTTC	12	.	.	TRBV5-4	TRBJ1-2
CASSQMSGVRGEQYF	TGTGCCAGCAGCCAAATGAGCGGGGTTCGCGGCGAGCAGTACTTC	15	TRBD2	.	TRBV3-1/TRBV3-2	TRBJ2-7
CASSPWASSAGTYNEQFF	TGTGCCAGTAGTCCCTGGGCCTCTAGCGCCGGAACCTACAATGAGCAGTTCTTC	18	.	.	TRBV19	TRBJ2-1
CASSLLNTGAENEQYF	TGTGCCAGCAGTTTATTAAACACAGGGGCTGAGAACGAGCAGTACTTC	16	TRBD1	.	TRBV27	TRBJ2-7
CASSLEDRGNTEAFF	TGTGCCAGCAGCTTAGAGGATCGGGGAAACACTGAAGCTTTCTTT	15	.	.	TRBV11-3	TRBJ1-1
CASSSEGADTEAFF	TGTGCCAGCAGTTCCGAGGGTGCGGACACTGAAGCTTTCTTT	14	.	.	TRBV28	TRBJ1-1
CASSQESRTENSPLHF	TGTGCCAGCAGCCAAGAATCCAGGACAGAGAATTCACCCCTCCACTTT	16	.	.	TRBV4-2	TRBJ1-6
CASTTPPQGAGGYTF	TGTGCCAGCACCACCCCCCCACAGGGCGCGGGTGGCTACACCTTC	15	.	.	TRBV9	TRBJ1-2
CASSEMTGIGNQPQHF	TGCGCCAGCAGTGAAATGACAGGGATCGGCAATCAGCCCCAGCATTTT	16	TRBD1	.	TRBV10-1	TRBJ1-5
CASSYSTAGDWETQYF	TGTGCCAGCAGTTACTCGACGGCAGGGGATTGGGAGACCCAGTACTTC	16	.	.	TRBV6-2/TRBV6-3	TRBJ2-5
CASSFPGGTEAFF	TGTGCCAGCAGCTTTCCAGGGGGCACTGAAGCTTTCTTT	13	TRBD1	.	TRBV7-8	TRBJ1-1
CASSRDRRKQYF	TGTGCCAGCAGCAGGGACAGACGAAAACAGTACTTC	12	TRBD1	.	TRBV5-8	TRBJ2-7
CASSLLAGGNSPLHF	TGTGCCAGCAGCTTGTTAGCAGGGGGTAATTCACCCCTCCACTTT	15	TRBD1	.	TRBV5-4	TRBJ1-6
CASSPRQGLRLRNEKLFF	TGCGCCAGCAGTCCTCGACAGGGCCTCCGACTCCGTAATGAAAAACTGTTTTTT	18	TRBD1	few	TRBV5-1	TRBJ1-4
CASSSRTSGGPYNEQFF	TGTGCCAGCAGCTCAAGGACTAGCGGGGGACCCTACAATGAGCAGTTCTTC	17	TRBD2	few	TRBV11-3	TRBJ2-1
CASVRGNTQYF	TGTGCCAGCGTGCGGGGGAATACGCAGTATTTT	11	TRBD2	.	TRBV19	TRBJ2-3
CASSLQINYGYTF	TGCGCCAGCAGCTTACAGATCAACTATGGCTACACCTTC	13	.	.	TRBV5-1	TRBJ1-2
CASSLTDTEAFF	TGCGCCAGCAGCTTGACAGACACTGAAGCTTTCTTT	12	.	.	TRBV5-1	TRBJ1-1
CASSQGDTSSYNSPLHF	TGTGCCAGCAGCCAGGGGGACACCAGCTCCTATAATTCACCCCTCCACTTT	17	.	.	TRBV16	TRBJ1-6
CASPPLTSENTEAFF	TGTGCCAGCCCCCCGCTTACAAGTGAGAACACTGAAGCTTTCTTT	15	.	few	TRBV28	TRBJ1-1